A single sample is the source of the 5 T cell receptor beta chains below, sequenced in a study of shared clonotypes between healthy human individuals. Naive CD8 isolation took CD45RO-negative cells positively selected for CCR7 and excluded terminally differentiated effector memory CD45RA+ cells. The repertoire was sequenced with immunoSEQ multiplex PCR; TCRdb's copy has only in-frame clones and lacks some. The repertoire consists of over 2 million clones, with approximately 94% occurring once and the leading ten covering more than 0.95%. Sequenced input: naive CD8+ T cells sorted from blood. The source is a young man in good health.

The V gene is TRBV7-9, the J gene TRBJ1-6; perhaps TRBD1 as D (5 bases). This CDR3 is 14 amino acids long. Per the germline V gene, CDR1 is SEHNR and CDR2 is FQNEAQ (reference sequence). Trimming cost V 4 bases and J 10 bases, with 14 bases left between them. Here the CDR3 DNA reads TGTGCCAGCAGCTCCGGGACGGTGGACTCACCCCTCCACTTT. It translates to CASSSGTVDSPLHF.

This chain joins TRBV7-2 and TRBJ2-1, with unresolved D. The germline V gene has CDR1 SGHTA and CDR2 FQGNSA. The V end was cut by 5 bases, the J end by 9 bases, with 11 bases between. The length of the CDR3 is 12 residues. CDR3 nucleotides: TGTGCCAGCAGCCTTTGGATTAGTGAGCAGTTCTTC. This codes for CASSLWISEQFF.

In nucleotides, the CDR3 is TGTGCCAGCAGCTTAGGGCAGCGAACCGGGACAGAGGTGGACGAGCAGTACTTC. Protein product: CASSLGQRTGTEVDEQYF. The chain is built from TRBV7-6 and TRBJ2-7, with 7 nucleotides matching TRBD1. Germline trimming cut 1 base from V and 5 bases from J; bases unmatched to any gene: 17. The CDR3 has 18 amino acids. Germline V gene lookup returns CDR1 SGHVS and CDR2 FNYEAQ.

This chain links TRBV9 with TRBJ2-1; 8 bases fit TRBD2. Per germline, CDR1 SGDLS and CDR2 YYNGEE. The CDR3 is made up of 17 amino acids. The V and J ends lost 4 bases and 0 bases, in that order; junction bases with no gene match: 9. For the CDR3, the DNA is TGTGCCAGCAGCCTTCGCCCAGGGACTAGCTCCTACAATGAGCAGTTCTTC. The encoded protein is CASSLRPGTSSYNEQFF.

This chain uses TRBV11-3 with TRBJ2-7, with no clear D. Germline CDR1 is SGHNT and CDR2 is YENEEA. V was clipped by 5 bases and J by 3 bases, with 11 bases between them. The CDR3 length is 13 residues. The DNA for the CDR3 is TGTGCCAGCAGCATCCGAGTGGGCTACGAGCAGTACTTC. Its protein product is CASSIRVGYEQYF.